This entry features one T cell receptor beta chain sequence. It has no known antigen specificity. Base quality data are lacking; no much larger clone is found one base away. The receptor library was made with the immunoSEQ multiplex PCR assay. TCRdb's version of the immuneACCESS table is confined to in-frame rearrangements and falls short of the full clone set. An unresolved V gene accounts for under half of the shortfall where checked; the remainder is of unknown origin. The sample data list some 80,000 clones, and about 84% of these were observed just once. Of the sample, about 0.79% falls within the top ten clones. The data originate from a study of radiotherapy plus CTLA-4 blockade in lung cancer (dated by TCRdb to the late 2010s). Background for the entire study: Among enrolled patients, 15% to 20% had an objective response and around 33% reached disease control.

Points the paper makes about the study in general: The strongest predictors of response, as reported, were early dynamic changes in blood T cell clones along with a rise in serum interferon-beta after radiation. After treatment with radiotherapy and ipilimumab, TCR clones that came from tumors expanded in the peripheral blood.

Focal radiation therapy combined with CTLA-4 blockade (ipilimumab) was tested in patients with chemo-refractory metastatic non-small-cell lung cancer. The CDR3 covers 13 residues, taking in both the cysteine and the phenylalanine. Just CDR3 DNA is preserved here, 39 bases in frame from base 1. V loses 10 bases, J loses 1 base, and the germline ends lie 12 bases apart. The germline V gene gives CDR1 as SNHLY and CDR2 as FYNNEI. The clonotype comes from a human donor with non-small cell lung cancer who had stable disease on radiotherapy plus ipilimumab. The starting material was peripheral blood, obtained from a patient treated with radiotherapy plus ipilimumab. The receptor chain draws on TRBV2 and TRBJ2-3, with the D call perhaps TRBD1 or TRBD2, as 6 bases match in each case. In nucleotides, the sequence is TGTGCCACTCCCGGGGGCGGCACAGATACGCAGTATTTT. The encoded protein is CATPGGGTDTQYF.